Below, 11 T cell receptor beta chains from the same sample are listed, as sequenced in a study of cytomegalovirus exposure and HLA in healthy donors. The repertoire was sequenced with immunoSEQ multiplex PCR; TCRdb's copy has only in-frame clones and lacks some. The table includes 150,000 or so clones, 84% detected once. Sequencing was carried out using PBMCs. The receptors originated from a young man in good health and CMV-seropositive.

The V and J genes are TRBV28 and TRBJ2-5; TRBD1 agrees at 8 bases. The germline V gene has CDR1 MDHEN and CDR2 SYDVKM. This CDR3 is 14 amino acids long. V shed 5 bases, J shed 4 bases, and the junction held 6 bases outside the gene matches. The CDR3 region is CASSPMDRVETQYF. As DNA, the CDR3 is TGTGCCAGCAGTCCGATGGACAGGGTAGAGACCCAGTACTTC.

The gene calls are TRBV29-1 and TRBJ1-1, with D maybe TRBD1 (5 bases). There are 13 residues in the CDR3. Between the trimmed V and J ends, which lost 8 bases and 3 bases, there was a span of 16 bases. CDR1 and CDR2 from the germline V gene are SQVTM and ANQGSEA. CDR3 nucleotides: TGCAGCTTCTGGACCCCAGGGCACACTGAAGCTTTCTTT. Translated: CSFWTPGHTEAFF.

The gene calls are TRBV19 and TRBJ2-7, with 9 bases matching TRBD2. Germline CDR1 reads LNHDA; CDR2 reads SQIVND (reference sequence). This CDR3 is 16 amino acids long. Trimming at V came to 3 bases and at J to 6 bases, leaving 12 bases not matched to a gene. The CDR3 is CASSITDWREGPEQYF. For the CDR3, the DNA is TGTGCCAGTAGTATCACCGACTGGCGGGAGGGCCCCGAGCAGTACTTC.

The V and J genes are TRBV6-5 and TRBJ1-6; 7 nucleotides line up with TRBD1. Unmatched junction bases numbered 5, after V lost 0 bases and J lost 9 bases. This CDR3 has 15 amino acids. Germline lookup yields CDR1 MNHEY and CDR2 SVGAGI. The chain's CDR3 is CASSYSRAGGSPLHF. The CDR3 DNA follows: TGTGCCAGCAGTTACTCGAGGGCAGGGGGTTCACCCCTCCACTTT.

Here the CDR3 reads CASSVEQSSYNSPLHF. The CDR3 DNA follows: TGTGCCAGCAGCGTAGAACAGAGCTCCTATAATTCACCCCTCCACTTT. V gene TRBV9 combines with J gene TRBJ1-6; D ambiguous. Trimming took 0 bases from V and 0 from J, leaving 7 bases between them. The CDR3 runs 16 residues. Germline V gene data show CDR1 as SGDLS and CDR2 as YYNGEE.

The chain has TRBV18 and TRBJ1-2; D unclear. Germline CDR1 is KGHSH and CDR2 is LQKENI. The CDR3 length is 15 residues. Trimming took 3 bases from V and 5 from J, leaving 16 bases between them. The CDR3 spells CASSPGSLPGYGYTF. CDR3 DNA: TGTGCCAGCTCACCCGGGAGCCTACCGGGATATGGCTACACCTTC.

The chain links TRBV5-1 to TRBJ2-7; a possible D gene is TRBD1 (6 bases). This CDR3 is 16 amino acids long. V gave up 2 bases and J gave up 7 bases, with 22 bases separating them. Germline CDR1 and CDR2: SGHRS and YFSETQ. The CDR3 sequence: CASSLLPSTGTGEQYF. CDR3 DNA sequence: TGCGCCAGCAGCTTACTACCGTCTACAGGGACGGGGGAGCAGTACTTC.

V and J are TRBV5-1 and TRBJ2-7; 7 nucleotides line up with TRBD1. V was pared by 4 bases and J by 4 bases, with 8 bases of the junction left unmatched. Looked up from germline, CDR1 is SGHRS and CDR2 is YFSETQ. This CDR3 is built from 14 residues. CDR3 in amino acids: CASSPTGTVYEQYF. The CDR3 DNA reads TGCGCCAGCAGCCCTACCGGGACAGTTTACGAGCAGTACTTC.

The DNA of the CDR3 is TGTGCCAGCAGTGGTAACAGGAGACCTTCAACTGAAGCTTTCTTT. Encoded protein: CASSGNRRPSTEAFF. The chain joins TRBV28 to TRBJ1-1, with D possibly TRBD1 on 5 matching bases. This CDR3 spans 15 amino acids. The V end lost 5 bases, the J end lost 5 bases, and 18 bases lay between the germline ends. Germline-derived CDR1 and CDR2 are MDHEN and SYDVKM.

The V gene is TRBV6-6, the J gene TRBJ2-5, with 7 bases lining up with TRBD1. The CDR3 spans 13 residues. V shed 6 bases, J shed 5 bases, and the junction held 6 bases outside the gene matches. Germline CDR1 MNHNY, CDR2 SVGAGI (reference sequence). For the CDR3, the DNA is TGTGCCAGCAGGACAGGGCGGGTGGAGACCCAGTACTTC. This encodes CASRTGRVETQYF.

This sequence joins TRBV28 and TRBJ1-1, with D tentatively TRBD1 (5 bases). The CDR3 loop spans 13 amino acids. The germline V and J ends were trimmed by 2 bases and 6 bases, with 10 bases remaining between them. The germline gives CDR1 MDHEN, CDR2 SYDVKM. The CDR3, as DNA: TGTGCCAGCAGTTTACCGGGGGATCCTGAAGCTTTCTTT. Protein sequence: CASSLPGDPEAFF.